What follows describes a single T cell receptor beta chain. This clone has a handful of counts. This clone's antigen is unknown. Base qualities are missing; no much larger clone stands one base away. The donors were healthy, HIV-negative adults who had no recently reported acute infections or vaccinations. All donors were Caucasian adults living in Nashville, Tennessee, USA. CD4+ T cells were enriched through magnetic negative selection, after which naive cells were positively selected on CD45RA and the remaining negative fraction served as the memory subset. After blood collection by leukapheresis, PBMCs were isolated using Ficoll-Histopaque density gradient centrifugation and then cryopreserved in the vapor phase of liquid nitrogen. Analytical flow cytometry was used to check the purity and quantity of each magnetically sorted T cell population. Genomic DNA was isolated from every sorted fraction and measured by UV absorbance on a Nanodrop 2000c.

TCR CDR3 regions were amplified from genomic DNA by multiplex PCR using the deep immunoSEQ assay. Extracted genomic DNA from each cell subset was distributed evenly across all wells of several immunoSEQ 96-well plates, and each plate was treated as a replicate. For sorted subsets, roughly 200 ng of genomic DNA, equivalent to some 30,000 T cell genomes, went into each replicate PCR. Purified libraries were measured with a Qubit 3.0 fluorometer, size-checked on a Bioanalyzer 2100, and measured again with the KAPA Library Quantification kit. Every immunoSEQ 96-well plate was sequenced on a separate single-read 150-cycle Illumina NextSeq 550 flow cell. The source study handled its data this way. The immunoSEQ output contained only junctional sequences without quality scores, so filtering could not match that applied to full-length reads. Sequences were annotated with PyIR, a Python wrapper for IgBLAST v1.9, and V/J genes and CDR3 were assigned using IMGT germline references. Reads were filtered out if the reads had weak V/J assignments (E-value above 1e-6), no CDR3, stop codons, out-of-frame junctions, or ambiguous translated residues. V3J clonotypes were defined by identical inferred V gene, J gene, and CDR3 amino acid sequence. To compute the percentage overlap between repertoires, the number of shared unique clonotypes was divided by the size of the smaller repertoire. Repertoire richness was assessed with RTK rarefaction, the Chao1 estimator, and Recon v2.1 estimates of unobserved clonotypes. OLGA was used to compute generation probabilities for all TCRbeta clonotypes that the gDNA method yielded from several donors. This immuneACCESS table, as held by TCRdb, lists in-frame sequences with V and J called but not all clones. Of the missing ones, under half trace to an unresolved V gene in checked studies; the others have no known cause. The D gene and trimming were derived from the DNA, and the V and J assignments and clone size from that table. For this sample there are more than 850,000 clones; 75% to 80% appear just once. Around 0.47% of the sample is in the top ten clones.

These data come from a study of shared clonotypes between healthy human individuals (TCRdb year 2020). Regarding the research as a whole: A few men and a couple of women, aged 18 to 49 years, made up the cohort. For each donor, CD4 naive and CD4 memory were each given three plates, CD8 naive was given two plates, and CD8 memory was given one plate. The study deeply sequenced blood TCR repertoires of five healthy adults to estimate repertoire size and the extent of clonotype sharing between individuals. To increase sequencing depth and limit assay-specific biases, different laboratories used diverse techniques to prepare libraries and sequence TCR repertoires. Per donor, leukapheresis produced somewhere between about 0.8 and 9.5 billion PBMCs.

General conclusions and limits of the study: The genetic and exposure-history diversity represented was limited by the small number of donors. Even with the large sequencing depth, rarefaction of the sorted-subset datasets indicated that sequencing was incomplete. Around 5.4% of naive CD4, approximately 3.7% of naive CD8, approximately 2.2% of memory CD4, and approximately 0.39% of memory CD8 clonotypes were shared across several donors. Estimated clonotype richness was generally larger for naive than for memory subsets. Pairwise subsampling led to the expectation that sequencing depth would affect the degree of clonotype sharing among donors. Sampling was restricted to blood, and TCR repertoires in tissue are likely to differ from TCR repertoires in blood. Higher generation probabilities were observed for clonotypes shared by all four sorted-subset donors than for non-shared clonotypes.

CDR1 and CDR2 are drawn from the germline V gene: SNHLY, FYNNEI. The CDR3 spans 12 residues, from the cysteine through the phenylalanine. Only CDR3 DNA remains: 36 bases, in frame from the first base. The germline ends are 9 bases apart after V is trimmed by 3 bases and J by 7 bases. This chain is built from TRBV2 and TRBJ2-5; the D gene lacks a confident call. The specimen was memory CD4+ T cells from PBMCs. Explained via the paper, the cell subset or site label denotes: CD45RA-negative fraction. This receptor was identified in a man aged 18 to 35 in good health. Some clones in this sample may be carry-over from other donors' samples. The CDR3 protein sequence reads: CASSDSVGTQYF. The nucleotide sequence reads TGTGCCAGCAGTGACTCGGTGGGGACCCAGTACTTC.